This T cell receptor (beta chain) was identified in a study of siplizumab effects on memory and regulatory T cells. Sequenced by immunoSEQ multiplex PCR; TCRdb stores in-frame clones only, minus some. The sample carries roughly 100,000 clones, approximately 94% recorded once. After removal of 5 bases from V and 4 bases from J, the junction contained 10 bases not matched to a gene. The CDR3 extends over 15 amino acids. Germline values: CDR1 SGHTA, CDR2 FQGTGA. This chain joins TRBV7-3 and TRBJ2-5; 7 bases line up with TRBD1. Sequenced input: CD4+ T cells sorted from blood. The source is a human donor in good health. CDR3 in DNA: TGTGCCAGCAGCGTTAAAAAGGGGGCGGGAGAGACCCAGTACTTC. It is translated as CASSVKKGAGETQYF.